The clone carrying this T cell receptor beta chain has just a few counts. This sample is drawn from a study of CD8 T cells in ankylosing spondylitis. TCRdb independently ran MiXCR on the 5' RACE reads; one entry per CDR3 protein. The repertoire holds approximately 350,000 distinct CDR3 sequences, with 20% to 25% as singletons. The source of this sequence is a male donor with ankylosing spondylitis or in good health (not recorded which). Sequencing input: blood, either unsorted or a sorted T cell fraction (not recorded which).

CDR3: CASSQIAGAEEKLFF. The CDR3 DNA is TGTGCCAGCAGCCAAATTGCAGGGGCGGAGGAAAAACTGTTTTTT. The chain joins TRBV3-1 to TRBJ1-4; D perhaps matches TRBD1 (6 bases). Germline CDR1 and CDR2: LGHDT and YNNKEL (reference sequence). CDR3 length equals 15 residues. The V gene lost 2 bases and the J gene lost 8 bases, with 15 bases spanning the gap.